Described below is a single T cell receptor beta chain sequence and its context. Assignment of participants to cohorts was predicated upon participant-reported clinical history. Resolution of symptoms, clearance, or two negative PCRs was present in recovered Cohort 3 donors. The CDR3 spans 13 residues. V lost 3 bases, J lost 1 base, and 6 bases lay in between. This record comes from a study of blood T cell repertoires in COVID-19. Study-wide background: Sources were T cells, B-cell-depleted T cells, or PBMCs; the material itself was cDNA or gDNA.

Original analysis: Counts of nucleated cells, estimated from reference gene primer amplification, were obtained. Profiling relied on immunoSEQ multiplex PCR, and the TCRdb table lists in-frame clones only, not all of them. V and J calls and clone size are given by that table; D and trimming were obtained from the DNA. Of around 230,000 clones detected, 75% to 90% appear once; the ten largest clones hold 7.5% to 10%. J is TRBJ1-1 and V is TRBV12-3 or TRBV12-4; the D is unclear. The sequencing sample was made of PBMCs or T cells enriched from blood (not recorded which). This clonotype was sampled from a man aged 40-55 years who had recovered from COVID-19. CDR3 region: CASSFGSNTEAFF. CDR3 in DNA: TGTGCCAGCAGTTTCGGGTCGAACACTGAAGCTTTCTTT.